The rows below give T cell receptor beta chains drawn from one sample of a study of shared clonotypes between healthy human individuals. Clones were read by immunoSEQ multiplex PCR, and TCRdb kept only the in-frame ones, dropping some. The repertoire includes about 500,000 clones, approximately 71% of them detected once, and about 12% sits in the top ten. The sequenced material came from PBMCs. The receptors were sampled from a woman in her forties in good health. Some clones in this sample may be carry-over from other donors' samples. Both conserved end residues are part of each CDR3. Fields, in order: D gene, clone size, J gene, CDR3 length, V gene, CDR3 protein, CDR3 DNA. D genes are given only for firm matches. For some rows the clone size is stated as once, few or many, or as a class when expanded; others skip it.

D: -
size: -
J: TRBJ1-1
length: 14
V: TRBV7-9
CDR3: CASNDPPVRTEAFF
DNA: TGTGCCAGCAACGATCCGCCGGTGCGCACTGAAGCTTTCTTT

D: -
size: few
J: TRBJ2-2
length: 12
V: TRBV30
CDR3: CAGPGLHGELFF
DNA: TGTGCCGGACCGGGACTCCACGGGGAGCTGTTTTTT

D: TRBD2
size: -
J: TRBJ2-7
length: 15
V: TRBV7-2
CDR3: CASSPRLAGNYEQYF
DNA: TGTGCCAGCAGCCCGAGACTAGCGGGAAACTACGAGCAGTACTTC

D: -
size: -
J: TRBJ1-1
length: 12
V: TRBV28
CDR3: CASSTGNTEAFF
DNA: TGTGCCAGCTCGACAGGGAACACTGAAGCTTTCTTT

D: -
size: -
J: TRBJ1-2
length: 13
V: TRBV15
CDR3: CATSKGTDYGYTF
DNA: TGTGCCACCAGCAAAGGGACCGACTATGGCTACACCTTC

D: -
size: once
J: TRBJ1-5
length: 15
V: TRBV7-9
CDR3: CASSLGSIGNQPQHF
DNA: TGTGCCAGCAGCCTCGGGTCCATAGGGAATCAGCCCCAGCATTTT

D: TRBD1
size: -
J: TRBJ1-2
length: 17
V: TRBV7-9
CDR3: CASGLGFWDRANYGYTF
DNA: TGTGCCAGCGGCTTAGGGTTCTGGGACAGGGCGAACTATGGCTACACCTTC

D: -
size: -
J: TRBJ2-2
length: 13
V: TRBV29-1
CDR3: CSVVKQDTGELFF
DNA: TGCAGCGTTGTGAAACAAGACACCGGGGAGCTGTTTTTT

D: TRBD1
size: -
J: TRBJ2-5
length: 15
V: TRBV11-2
CDR3: CASSSDGTEQETQYF
DNA: TGTGCCAGCAGCTCGGACGGGACAGAACAAGAGACCCAGTACTTC

D: -
size: -
J: TRBJ2-3
length: 13
V: TRBV7-2
CDR3: CASSLLSGDTQYF
DNA: TGTGCCAGCAGCTTATTGTCCGGGGATACGCAGTATTTT

D: -
size: -
J: TRBJ2-7
length: 14
V: TRBV18
CDR3: CASSPPLGVYEQYF
DNA: TGTGCCAGCTCACCACCGTTGGGGGTTTACGAGCAGTACTTC

D: -
size: -
J: TRBJ1-5
length: 15
V: TRBV18
CDR3: CASSPPGNSNQPQHF
DNA: TGTGCCAGCTCACCACCAGGGAATAGCAATCAGCCCCAGCATTTT

D: TRBD1
size: -
J: TRBJ2-1
length: 14
V: TRBV7-6
CDR3: CASSTGTGYNEQFF
DNA: TGTGCCAGCAGCACCGGGACAGGGTACAATGAGCAGTTCTTC

D: -
size: once
J: TRBJ2-6
length: 20
V: TRBV6-4
CDR3: CASSDSILGDSPSGANVLTF
DNA: TGTGCCAGCAGTGACTCGATCCTGGGGGATTCCCCCTCTGGGGCCAACGTCCTGACTTTC

D: -
size: -
J: TRBJ2-1
length: 16
V: TRBV9
CDR3: CASSAKLRGAYNEQFF
DNA: TGTGCCAGCAGCGCAAAGCTCCGAGGTGCCTACAATGAGCAGTTCTTC

D: -
size: -
J: TRBJ1-1
length: 14
V: TRBV9
CDR3: CASSVEGVGTEAFF
DNA: TGTGCCAGCAGCGTAGAGGGAGTCGGCACTGAAGCTTTCTTT

D: -
size: -
J: TRBJ2-4
length: 14
V: TRBV10-3
CDR3: CAISEEWAENIQYF
DNA: TGTGCCATCAGTGAGGAGTGGGCCGAAAACATTCAGTACTTC

D: -
size: once
J: TRBJ2-2
length: 14
V: TRBV14
CDR3: CASSQEWGPGELFF
DNA: TGTGCCAGCAGCCAAGAGTGGGGTCCCGGGGAGCTGTTTTTT

D: TRBD1
size: -
J: TRBJ2-5
length: 14
V: TRBV29-1
CDR3: CSVEVRDRVETQYF
DNA: TGCAGCGTTGAAGTCCGGGACAGGGTGGAGACCCAGTACTTC

D: TRBD1
size: -
J: TRBJ2-7
length: 14
V: TRBV7-8
CDR3: CASSLWDRASEQYF
DNA: TGTGCCAGCAGCTTATGGGACAGGGCCAGCGAGCAGTACTTC

D: TRBD1
size: -
J: TRBJ2-1
length: 14
V: TRBV5-1
CDR3: CASSFHSPGQEQFF
DNA: TGCGCCAGCAGCTTTCACTCCCCGGGACAGGAGCAGTTCTTC

D: -
size: -
J: TRBJ1-1
length: 15
V: TRBV5-1
CDR3: CASSLLGPSNTEAFF
DNA: TGCGCCAGCAGCTTGTTAGGACCCTCGAACACTGAAGCTTTCTTT

D: -
size: -
J: TRBJ2-7
length: 13
V: TRBV19
CDR3: CASSMTVNYEQYF
DNA: TGTGCCAGTAGTATGACGGTGAACTACGAGCAGTACTTC

D: TRBD1
size: -
J: TRBJ1-2
length: 14
V: TRBV10-2
CDR3: CASSEDRGNYGYTF
DNA: TGCGCCAGCAGTGAGGACAGGGGGAACTATGGCTACACCTTC

D: -
size: -
J: TRBJ2-7
length: 17
V: TRBV7-2
CDR3: CASSLSSAGFRTDEQYF
DNA: TGTGCCAGCAGCTTGAGTTCGGCGGGATTCAGGACGGACGAGCAGTACTTC

D: -
size: -
J: TRBJ1-2
length: 12
V: TRBV28
CDR3: CASSFGGRGYTF
DNA: TGTGCCAGCAGTTTTGGGGGACGAGGCTACACCTTC

D: TRBD2
size: -
J: TRBJ2-7
length: 17
V: TRBV30
CDR3: CAWREGLGIPSSYEQYF
DNA: TGTGCCTGGAGGGAAGGACTAGGCATACCCAGCTCCTACGAGCAGTACTTC

D: -
size: -
J: TRBJ2-7
length: 14
V: TRBV7-9
CDR3: CASSFPGGGYEQYF
DNA: TGTGCCAGCAGCTTTCCCGGGGGCGGTTACGAGCAGTACTTC

D: TRBD2
size: many
J: TRBJ2-1
length: 15
V: TRBV19
CDR3: CASSIPGLAYNEQFF
DNA: TGTGCCAGTAGTATTCCGGGACTAGCTTACAATGAGCAGTTCTTC

D: TRBD2
size: once
J: TRBJ2-1
length: 16
V: TRBV18
CDR3: CASSPRGLAGANEQFF
DNA: TGTGCCAGCTCACCAAGGGGACTAGCGGGAGCAAATGAGCAGTTCTTC

D: -
size: -
J: TRBJ2-7
length: 13
V: TRBV5-4
CDR3: CASSLGGYQEQYF
DNA: TGTGCCAGCAGCTTGGGCGGCTACCAGGAGCAGTACTTC

D: -
size: -
J: TRBJ1-5
length: 14
V: TRBV27
CDR3: CASSQGSGNQPQHF
DNA: TGTGCCAGCAGTCAGGGGTCCGGCAATCAGCCCCAGCATTTT

D: -
size: -
J: TRBJ1-2
length: 14
V: TRBV6-1
CDR3: CASSEVGRGYGYTF
DNA: TGTGCCAGCAGTGAGGTTGGGAGGGGCTATGGCTACACCTTC

D: -
size: -
J: TRBJ1-5
length: 13
V: TRBV18
CDR3: CASSPGLDQPQHF
DNA: TGTGCCAGCTCACCAGGGTTGGATCAGCCCCAGCATTTT

D: TRBD2
size: -
J: TRBJ2-7
length: 17
V: TRBV13
CDR3: CASSFASPSGRPNEQYF
DNA: TGTGCCAGCAGCTTCGCATCCCCTAGCGGGAGACCTAACGAGCAGTACTTC

D: -
size: -
J: TRBJ1-5
length: 15
V: TRBV19
CDR3: CASSRDDYSNQPQHF
DNA: TGTGCCAGTAGTAGAGACGATTATAGCAATCAGCCCCAGCATTTT

D: -
size: -
J: TRBJ1-4
length: 15
V: TRBV9
CDR3: CASSVLGASNEKLFF
DNA: TGTGCCAGCAGCGTGTTGGGGGCGTCTAATGAAAAACTGTTTTTT

D: -
size: -
J: TRBJ2-6
length: 16
V: TRBV30
CDR3: CAWESSVTSGANVLTF
DNA: TGTGCCTGGGAGTCTAGCGTAACCTCTGGGGCCAACGTCCTGACTTTC

D: TRBD2
size: -
J: TRBJ2-1
length: 23
V: TRBV5-1
CDR3: CASSAAGTPGLAGEIPWSNEQFF
DNA: TGCGCCAGCAGCGCCGCCGGGACACCGGGACTAGCGGGAGAGATCCCTTGGAGCAATGAGCAGTTCTTC

D: -
size: -
J: TRBJ1-2
length: 16
V: TRBV5-6
CDR3: CASSAQRGIHHYGYTF
DNA: TGTGCCAGCAGCGCCCAGCGTGGGATTCACCACTATGGCTACACCTTC

D: -
size: once
J: TRBJ2-1
length: 15
V: TRBV7-3
CDR3: CASSLSRAVYNEQFF
DNA: TGTGCCAGCAGCTTAAGCAGGGCGGTTTACAATGAGCAGTTCTTC

D: TRBD2
size: -
J: TRBJ2-2
length: 17
V: TRBV29-1
CDR3: CSVRLAGGHANTGELFF
DNA: TGCAGCGTTAGACTAGCGGGAGGCCACGCGAACACCGGGGAGCTGTTTTTT

D: -
size: -
J: TRBJ1-2
length: 16
V: TRBV18
CDR3: CASSPSNPRTNYGYTF
DNA: TGTGCCAGCTCACCTAGCAACCCCAGGACTAACTATGGCTACACCTTC

D: -
size: -
J: TRBJ2-7
length: 15
V: TRBV12-1
CDR3: CASSLEPGLAVVEYF
DNA: TGTGCCAGCAGCTTGGAGCCGGGACTAGCGGTTGTAGAGTACTTC

D: -
size: -
J: TRBJ2-3
length: 18
V: TRBV7-8
CDR3: CASSLGGASQSGTDTQYF
DNA: TGTGCCAGCAGCTTAGGGGGGGCAAGCCAATCGGGCACAGATACGCAGTATTTT

D: -
size: -
J: TRBJ2-5
length: 13
V: TRBV7-2
CDR3: CASSFSGLKTQYF
DNA: TGTGCCAGCAGCTTCTCGGGCCTGAAGACCCAGTACTTC

D: -
size: -
J: TRBJ2-1
length: 15
V: TRBV28
CDR3: CASSLSVSSYNEQFF
DNA: TGTGCCAGCAGTTTATCCGTAAGCTCCTACAATGAGCAGTTCTTC

D: -
size: -
J: TRBJ1-1
length: 15
V: TRBV7-9
CDR3: CASSPGAGLGTEAFF
DNA: TGTGCCAGCAGCCCCGGAGCAGGGTTGGGCACTGAAGCTTTCTTT

D: -
size: few
J: TRBJ2-7
length: 12
V: TRBV27
CDR3: CASSQGLGEQYF
DNA: TGTGCCAGCAGTCAGGGTCTCGGCGAGCAGTACTTC

D: TRBD2
size: -
J: TRBJ2-7
length: 16
V: TRBV11-2
CDR3: CASSLEGTSGTYEQYF
DNA: TGTGCCAGCAGCTTAGAGGGGACTAGCGGGACGTACGAGCAGTACTTC

D: -
size: -
J: TRBJ2-7
length: 14
V: TRBV6-5
CDR3: CASSYSILTGEQYF
DNA: TGTGCCAGCAGTTACTCGATCTTAACGGGCGAGCAGTACTTC

D: -
size: once
J: TRBJ1-4
length: 14
V: TRBV4-1
CDR3: CASSQAVGGYELFF
DNA: TGCGCCAGCAGCCAAGCGGTGGGGGGTTATGAACTGTTTTTT

D: -
size: -
J: TRBJ2-7
length: 14
V: TRBV27
CDR3: CASSKQGEGYEQYF
DNA: TGTGCCAGCAGTAAACAGGGGGAGGGTTACGAGCAGTACTTC

D: TRBD1
size: -
J: TRBJ1-4
length: 20
V: TRBV28
CDR3: CASSAVEFGQGKQGNEKLFF
DNA: TGTGCCAGCAGCGCTGTCGAGTTCGGACAGGGAAAGCAGGGTAATGAAAAACTGTTTTTT

D: -
size: few
J: TRBJ1-4
length: 11
V: TRBV7-9
CDR3: CATAAGEKLFF
DNA: TGTGCCACAGCAGCCGGTGAAAAACTGTTTTTT

D: -
size: -
J: TRBJ1-2
length: 12
V: TRBV29-1
CDR3: CSVEGGAYGYTF
DNA: TGCAGCGTTGAGGGGGGGGCCTATGGCTACACCTTC

D: TRBD1
size: -
J: TRBJ1-2
length: 16
V: TRBV19
CDR3: CASRRRGTGENYGYTF
DNA: TGTGCCAGTAGACGGCGGGGGACAGGAGAGAACTATGGCTACACCTTC

D: -
size: -
J: TRBJ2-5
length: 16
V: TRBV5-1
CDR3: CASSLGTLADQETQYF
DNA: TGCGCCAGCAGCTTGGGTACCTTGGCGGACCAAGAGACCCAGTACTTC

D: TRBD2
size: -
J: TRBJ2-2
length: 16
V: TRBV5-1
CDR3: CASSLVAGGGTGELFF
DNA: TGCGCCAGCAGCTTGGTTGCGGGAGGAGGCACCGGGGAGCTGTTTTTT